Given below is one T cell receptor beta chain in context. TCRdb's copy holds only in-frame clones and misses some; the assay was immunoSEQ multiplex PCR. The table includes under 150,000 clones, around 83% detected once. The data belong to a study of blood T cell repertoires in COVID-19. Sample: peripheral blood. This receptor was taken from a human donor in a cohort sampled during active COVID-19.

For the CDR3, the DNA is TGTGCCAGCAGTCCCCTGGACAGGGGGCATGGCTACACCTTC. Its protein product is CASSPLDRGHGYTF. This chain uses TRBV27 with TRBJ1-2; 11 nucleotides align to TRBD1. This CDR3 region has 14 residues. With 5 bases clipped from V and 6 bases from J, the junction kept 5 bases outside the gene matches. From germline, CDR1 is MNHEY and CDR2 SMNVEV (reference sequence).